The 27 T cell receptor beta chains reported below all come from one sample, sequenced in a study of blood T cell repertoires in COVID-19. TCRdb's table, derived via immunoSEQ multiplex PCR, lists solely in-frame clones and lacks some. The sample holds 95,000 to 120,000 clones, about 90% seen once. What was sequenced was peripheral blood. Receptors were obtained from a human donor in a cohort sampled during active COVID-19.

This clone was detected only once. The rearrangement links TRBV5-1 to TRBJ2-3; 9 bases fit TRBD2. V dropped 4 bases and J dropped 4; count of bases not matched to a gene: 13. This CDR3 has 17 residues. Per germline, CDR1 SGHRS and CDR2 YFSETQ. In nucleotides, the CDR3 is TGCGCCAGCAGCCCGGCAATAGCGGGAGTAAGGTCAGATACGCAGTATTTT. Translated: CASSPAIAGVRSDTQYF.

There are a few counts of this clone. CDR3 sequence: CASGRGVTGELFF. In nucleotides, the CDR3 is TGTGCTAGTGGACGGGGGGTTACCGGGGAGCTGTTTTTT. This chain joins TRBV12-5 and TRBJ2-2; 7 bases are a match to TRBD2. Germline loops: CDR1 LGHNT, CDR2 FRNRAP. The CDR3 contains 13 residues. The J segment lost 5 bases and the V segment lost 6 bases, leaving 3 bases of the junction unmatched.

The chain employs TRBV27 and TRBJ2-3, with a possible D match to TRBD1 (5 bases). The CDR3 totals 16 residues. Germline CDR1 is MNHEY and CDR2 is SMNVEV (reference sequence). V was cut by 3 bases and J by 0 bases, with 13 bases left in between. CDR3 residues: CASSFSDSRSTDTQYF. The CDR3 nucleotides are TGTGCCAGCAGTTTTTCTGACAGCCGTAGCACAGATACGCAGTATTTT.

The chain uses TRBV19 and TRBJ2-2; possible D gene TRBD2, 6 bases. The germline V gene encodes CDR1 LNHDA and CDR2 SQIVND (reference sequence). The CDR3 spans 16 residues. Trimming pared 7 bases from V and 0 bases from J, leaving 15 bases between. The CDR3 loop is CASTLSGASNTGELFF. CDR3 bases: TGTGCCAGTACCCTCTCGGGAGCCTCGAACACCGGGGAGCTGTTTTTT.

This sequence joins TRBV5-1 and TRBJ2-1; the match to TRBD1 covers 10 bases. This CDR3 comprises 15 residues. J gave up 2 bases and V 4 bases, and 3 bases lay outside the gene matches. Germline values: CDR1 SGHRS, CDR2 YFSETQ. The CDR3 nucleotides read TGCGCCAGCAGCGGACAGGGGGTAGCCTACAATGAGCAGTTCTTC. As protein: CASSGQGVAYNEQFF.

The gene calls are TRBV27 and TRBJ2-7; no firm D call. This CDR3 has 14 residues. The V and J ends lost 1 base and 2 bases respectively, with 9 bases between them. Germline V gene data show CDR1 as MNHEY and CDR2 as SMNVEV (reference sequence). This CDR3 is CASSLYKSTYEQYF. The CDR3 DNA reads TGTGCCAGCAGTTTATATAAAAGCACCTACGAGCAGTACTTC.

This clone was detected once. J is TRBJ2-2 and V is TRBV12-3 or TRBV12-4; D gene ambiguous. V shed 5 bases and J shed 10 bases, with 11 bases lying between them. CDR3 size: 12 residues. CDR3 region: CASSRTVAELFF. CDR3 sequence (DNA): TGTGCCAGCAGTAGAACAGTGGCGGAGCTGTTTTTT.

This clone was found a few times. The gene calls are TRBV11-2 and TRBJ1-3; D may be TRBD1 (5 bases). This CDR3 is 17 amino acids long. CDR1 is SGHAT and CDR2 is FQNNGV in the germline V gene. V was cut by 4 bases and J by 4 bases, with 20 bases left in between. CDR3 amino acids: CASSWASRGTSGNTIYF. CDR3 coding DNA: TGTGCCAGCAGCTGGGCGAGTCGGGGGACCTCCGGAAACACCATATATTTT.

This chain links TRBV12-5 with TRBJ1-2, with 10 positions matching TRBD1. The CDR3 spans 17 residues. The J segment lost 4 bases and the V segment lost 1 base, leaving 9 bases of the junction unmatched. The germline CDR1 and CDR2 sequences are LGHNT and FRNRAP. DNA of the CDR3: TGTGCTAGTGGTTTGGCAGGAATGACAGGGGGCTTCTATGGCTACACCTTC. Translated, it gives CASGLAGMTGGFYGYTF.

The genes are TRBV4-1 and TRBJ1-1; 7 nucleotides line up with TRBD1. V lost 2 bases to trimming and J lost 11 bases; unmatched junction nucleotides: 11. Per the germline V gene, CDR1 is MGHRA and CDR2 is YSYEKL. This CDR3 contains 14 residues. The CDR3 here is CASSQPPGGNRAFF. The CDR3 DNA reads as TGCGCCAGCAGCCAACCTCCAGGGGGTAACCGGGCTTTCTTT.

The V gene is TRBV6-5, the J gene TRBJ1-2; D gene unclear. This CDR3 has 15 residues. CDR1 and CDR2 (germline): MNHEY, SVGAGI. Trimming pared 6 bases from V and 5 bases from J, leaving 19 bases between. The CDR3 nucleotides are TGTGCCAGCAGCCCGGTATCCACAGAGTCTTATGGCTACACCTTC. Encoded protein: CASSPVSTESYGYTF.

The rearrangement links TRBV19 to TRBJ1-5, with a weak D call TRBD1 (5 bases). CDR1 and CDR2 from the germline V gene are LNHDA and SQIVND (reference sequence). V gave up 7 bases and J gave up 2 bases, with 12 bases separating them. This CDR3 is built from 14 residues. CDR3 sequence: CASMGGAGNQPQHF. The CDR3 DNA follows: TGTGCCAGTATGGGTGGGGCTGGCAATCAGCCCCAGCATTTT.

This clone came up once. The chain links TRBV19 to TRBJ1-1; tentative D call: TRBD1 (6 bases). CDR1 and CDR2 (germline): LNHDA, SQIVND (reference sequence). The CDR3 extends over 12 amino acids. With 7 bases removed from V and 1 base from J, the gap between germline ends came to 7 bases. The CDR3 is CASTRGNTEAFF. CDR3 coding DNA: TGTGCCAGTACCAGGGGGAACACTGAAGCTTTCTTT.

This clone was seen only once. V usage is TRBV28 and J usage is TRBJ2-7; the match to TRBD1 covers 7 bases. V shed 2 bases and J 5 bases; nucleotides not matched to a gene: 9. The CDR3 is 15 amino acids. Germline V CDR1 and CDR2: MDHEN, SYDVKM. CDR3 nucleotides: TGTGCCAGCAGTTTAGCAGGGACAGCCTTCCACGAGCAGTACTTC. This gives the protein CASSLAGTAFHEQYF. Based on the CDR3 plus reference TRBV28 and TRBJ2-7, the full variable domain is DVKVTQSSRYLVKRTGEKVFLECVQDMDHENMFWYRQDPGLGLRLIYFSYDVKMKEKGDIPEGYSVSREKKERFSLILESASTNQTSMYLCASSLAGTAFHEQYFGPGTRLTVT.

V usage is TRBV19 and J usage is TRBJ2-2; D may be TRBD2 (6 bases). CDR3 size: 16 residues. The germline V gene encodes CDR1 LNHDA and CDR2 SQIVND (reference sequence). Trimming left V 7 bases short and J 2 bases short, with 17 bases between. CDR3 DNA sequence: TGTGCCAGTACCAAATTGGGACTCACCAACACCGGGGAGCTGTTTTTT. It is translated as CASTKLGLTNTGELFF.

The V and J genes are TRBV19 and TRBJ2-1, with D possibly matching TRBD2 (6 bases). This CDR3 contains 18 residues. Trimming shortened V by 4 bases and J by 6 bases, and 25 bases separated the two germline ends. Germline V gene sequence: CDR1 LNHDA, CDR2 SQIVND (reference sequence). Written as DNA, the CDR3 is TGTGCCAGTAGTACGTCCGGGGGAAGGCAAACCCTCATCAATGAGCAGTTCTTC. It translates to CASSTSGGRQTLINEQFF. Full variable domain (missing parts from reference TRBV19 and TRBJ2-1): DGGITQSPKYLFRKEGQNVTLSCEQNLNHDAMYWYRQDPGQGLRLIYYSQIVNDFQKGDIAEGYSVSREKKESFPLTVTSAQKNPTAFYLCASSTSGGRQTLINEQFFGPGTRLTVL.

The chain joins TRBV11-2 to TRBJ2-1, with 8 positions matching TRBD2. Germline assignment: CDR1 SGHAT and CDR2 FQNNGV. This CDR3 is built from 16 residues. V lost 3 bases to trimming and J lost 9 bases; unmatched junction nucleotides: 13. CDR3 coding DNA: TGTGCCAGCAGCTTTTCCCCTGGGACTAGGTCGGGTGAGCAGTTCTTC. This gives the protein CASSFSPGTRSGEQFF. Combining the CDR3 with reference TRBV11-2 and TRBJ2-1 gives the whole variable domain EAGVAQSPRYKIIEKRQSVAFWCNPISGHATLYWYQQILGQGPKLLIQFQNNGVVDDSQLPKDRFSAERLKGVDSTLKIQPAKLEDSAVYLCASSFSPGTRSGEQFFGPGTRLTVL.

CDR3 residues: CAIGWGLAGSEQFF. CDR3 sequence (DNA): TGTGCCATCGGCTGGGGACTAGCGGGCAGTGAGCAGTTCTTC. This rearrangement joins TRBV10-3 to TRBJ2-1, with TRBD2 matching 12 bases. Germline CDR1 is ENHRY and CDR2 is SYGVKD. The V segment lost 8 bases and the J segment 9 bases; nucleotides outside the gene matches: 8. The CDR3 is 14 residues long.

The chain couples TRBV7-9 to TRBJ2-7; TRBD1 aligns across 8 bases. Germline lookup yields CDR1 SEHNR and CDR2 FQNEAQ (reference sequence). CDR3 length: 15 amino acids. V shed 5 bases, J shed 6 bases, and the junction held 12 bases outside the gene matches. The CDR3 sequence: CASSRPGGASPEQYF. Here the CDR3 DNA reads TGTGCCAGCAGCCGTCCAGGGGGCGCATCTCCCGAGCAGTACTTC.

The chain joins TRBV21-1 to TRBJ2-7; the D segment call TRBD1 is taken from the table without a DNA check. TRBV21-1 represents a pseudogene. The length of the CDR3 is 14 residues. The CDR3 DNA reads as TGTGCCAGCAGCACTTGGGACATCTACTACGAGCAGTACTTC. Translating gives CASSTWDIYYEQYF.

The chain carries TRBV7-2 and TRBJ1-5, with a possible D match to TRBD1 (6 bases). V lost 5 bases and J lost 5, with 13 bases in between. The CDR3 runs 14 residues. Germline V gives CDR1 SGHTA, CDR2 FQGNSA. CDR3 sequence reads: CASSARDNHQPQHF. DNA for the CDR3: TGTGCCAGCAGCGCCAGGGACAACCATCAGCCCCAGCATTTT.

This clone was recorded once. The chain has TRBV5-1 and TRBJ1-2; 11 bases align to TRBD1. J gave up 6 bases and V 3 bases, and 1 base lay outside the gene matches. CDR3 length equals 13 residues. Per germline, CDR1 SGHRS and CDR2 YFSETQ. DNA of the CDR3: TGCGCCAGCAGCTGGGGACAGGGGGATGGCTACACCTTC. It encodes CASSWGQGDGYTF.

The chain uses TRBV5-1 and TRBJ2-7, with TRBD1 matching 8 bases. J gave up 5 bases and V 0 bases, and 7 bases lay outside the gene matches. The CDR3 spans 15 residues. From germline, CDR1 is SGHRS and CDR2 YFSETQ. CDR3 DNA: TGCGCCAGCAGCTTGGGGTTGACAGGGGTAAACGAGCAGTACTTC. It is translated as CASSLGLTGVNEQYF.

The rearrangement joins TRBV5-6 to TRBJ2-7; D might be TRBD1 (6 bases). Looked up from germline, CDR1 is SGHDT and CDR2 is YYEEEE. The CDR3 is made up of 13 amino acids. Trimming shortened V by 4 bases and J by 6 bases, and 14 bases separated the two germline ends. CDR3 protein: CASSLGSGVEQYF. Here the CDR3 DNA reads TGTGCCAGCAGCCTGGGCTCAGGGGTCGAGCAGTACTTC.

The chain recombines TRBV28 with TRBJ2-1, with 8 positions matching TRBD2. Germline assignment: CDR1 MDHEN and CDR2 SYDVKM. The CDR3 extends over 15 amino acids. The junction had 14 bases not matched to a gene; V was cut back by 8 bases and J by 8 bases. The CDR3 sequence: CASRQQHGGAYEQFF. The CDR3 nucleotides read TGTGCCAGCCGTCAGCAACACGGGGGGGCCTATGAGCAGTTCTTC.

The chain recombines TRBV7-3 with TRBJ2-3; D might be TRBD1 (5 bases). V lost 1 base to trimming and J lost 9 bases, with 14 bases between them. Germline values: CDR1 SGHTA, CDR2 FQGTGA. The CDR3 is 14 residues long. DNA of the CDR3: TGTGCCAGCAGCTTAAACCCCGCTCAGGGCACGCAGTATTTT. It yields the protein CASSLNPAQGTQYF.

V and J are TRBV13 and TRBJ2-1; D gene uncertain. In germline, CDR1 is PRHDT, CDR2 FYEKMQ (reference sequence). Deletions cut 0 bases from V and 1 base from J, with 13 bases between. The CDR3 has 17 residues. DNA for the CDR3: TGTGCCAGCAGCTTAGGTTTCGGCGGAACTTCCTACAATGAGCAGTTCTTC. Protein: CASSLGFGGTSYNEQFF. Full variable domain (outside the CDR3, taken from reference TRBV13 and TRBJ2-1): AAGVIQSPRHLIKEKRETATLKCYPIPRHDTVYWYQQGPGQDPQFLISFYEKMQSDKGSIPDRFSAQQFSDYHSELNMSSLELGDSALYFCASSLGFGGTSYNEQFFGPGTRLTVL.